Below, one T cell receptor beta chain is given with its context. Data came from immunoSEQ multiplex PCR; TCRdb stores just in-frame clones and leaves some out. This table has fewer than 200,000 clones, approximately 89% appearing once. The entry originates in a study of cytomegalovirus exposure and HLA in healthy donors. The sequencing sample was made of PBMCs. This clonotype originated in a man aged 18 to 29 in good health and CMV-seropositive.

The CDR3 DNA reads TGTGCCAGTAGTACCCTAGCGGGGGGGCCCTACAATGAGCAGTTCTTC. Protein: CASSTLAGGPYNEQFF. The chain recombines TRBV19 with TRBJ2-1, with TRBD2 matching over 12 bases. The trim removed 4 bases at V and 2 bases at J, leaving 3 bases unmatched. The length of the CDR3 is 16 residues. The germline gives CDR1 LNHDA, CDR2 SQIVND (reference sequence).